This T cell receptor (beta chain) was identified during a study of cytomegalovirus exposure and HLA in healthy donors. General study findings and limits: A later analysis reportedly found that, within productive TCRs, an Asian-associated ancestry cluster had fewer N-insertions than the mean observed across the roughly 700 donors. Later analysis revealed greater clonal expansion in HLA-associated TCR beta chains than in equally common others.

PCR primers comprised 60 Vbeta and 13 Jbeta primers. Profiling relied on immunoSEQ multiplex PCR, and the TCRdb table lists in-frame clones only, not all of them. This specimen shows about 200,000 clones; the ten leading clones hold over 0.95%. The CDR3 length is 14 residues. With 4 bases removed from V and 4 bases from J, the gap between germline ends came to 14 bases. Germline CDR1 is LNHNV and CDR2 is YYDKDF (reference sequence). On this clone: The antigen is unknown.

The chain joins TRBV15 to TRBJ2-7, with D possibly TRBD2 on 5 matching bases. The sample comprised PBMCs. This clonotype was obtained from a girl aged 2 to 10 in good health and CMV-seropositive. This chain's CDR3 is CATSTDGRGYEQYF. CDR3 coding DNA: TGTGCCACCAGCACTGACGGACGGGGTTACGAGCAGTACTTC.